This T cell receptor (beta chain) emerged from a study of blood T cells in healthy people across ages (dated by TCRdb to about 2015). With regard to the full study: In model experiments, template switching captured roughly one uniquely barcoded TCR beta cDNA molecule for every two T cells. Donors were grouped into four age groups: young (average approximately 15 years), middle-aged (less than 40), aged (62) and long-lived (less than 85). Two additional independent replicas of 1 million unique cDNA reads from the same blood draw were analyzed for two donors (one aged 18 to 29 and one aged 80 or older). The study measured age-related changes in TCR beta repertoire diversity using deep sequencing normalized with unique cDNA molecular identifiers.

Overall results and qualifications from the work: Estimates of total diversity from one million sequenced T cells were regarded as lower bounds and underestimates. Compared with the aged group, the long-lived group had more naive CD4+ T cells, fewer expanded clones and increased TCR diversity, a pattern suggesting age selection. Observed TCR beta diversity correlated strongly with the percentage of naive T cells measured by flow cytometry. Bulk unsorted PBMC profiling prevented conclusive comparison of naive and antigen-experienced compartments. Observed TCR beta diversity per million T cells fell roughly linearly with age, and a significant reduction was already apparent by age about 36. Because donor CMV infection status was unknown, age-related changes in expanded clonotypes were potentially confounded.

The library was obtained by 5' RACE. TCRdb records Illumina HiSeq 2500 as the sequencer. A second PCR of roughly 6 to 11 cycles was performed with a sample-barcoded 5' primer and a J-beta primer mix. A unique molecular identifier was introduced onto each TCR beta cDNA molecule by a template-switch 5' adaptor carrying 12 random nucleotides. Each sample yielded at least 2.5 million CDR3-containing paired-end reads. First-strand cDNA synthesis was performed from all RNA using the Mint cDNA synthesis kit, with priming by a TRBC-specific oligonucleotide. After uracil-DNA glycosylase treatment, a first 18-cycle PCR used universal primers M1SS and BC2_uni_R on all cDNA. Per the original workflow: Each sample was normalized by randomly selecting 1 million high-quality reads, each carrying a distinct molecular identifier. Instead of being binned into consensus sequences, reads with shared molecular identifiers were discarded. CDR3 identification, clonotype clustering and error correction used MiTCR with a Q25 quality threshold and the strictest error-elimination algorithm. A nonparametric unseen species model using Euler transformation provided a lower-bound estimate of total TCR beta diversity. The public reads were reprocessed in TCRdb via fastp at Q25 and MiXCR, keeping in-frame beta chains. Rows matching on CDR3 protein sequence are summarized as one entry with the most common DNA and genes. The V and J calls come from TCRdb's annotation, not from the publication. The sample table lists 600,000 to 900,000 distinct CDR3 sequences, roughly 24% of them with a count of one. 2.5% to 3.5% of the sample is in the top ten clones.

Including cysteine and phenylalanine, the CDR3 has 14 amino acids. Only the CDR3 DNA is retained, 42 bases long and in frame from the first base. From a lookup of the germline V gene (reference sequence), CDR1 and CDR2 are LNHDA and SQIVND. Cut back by 3 bases and 8 bases, the V and J ends lie 11 bases apart. The roughly 39 donors, aged roughly 6 to 100 years, were systemically healthy Caucasian individuals from Russia. Each donor gave about 9.2 milliliters of peripheral blood, drawn into EDTA-treated Vacutainer tubes. Ficoll-Paque density-gradient centrifugation was used to isolate PBMCs, with at least 6.5 million per sample. Trizol reagent was used to extract total RNA from the PBMCs, yielding at least 5.5 micrograms per sample. For every donor, an aliquot of PBMCs went through flow cytometry to measure the percentages of naive CD45RAhigh/CD27high T cells. The sample holds a few counts of this clonotype. Its antigen has not been determined. Base qualities are not at hand, and no much larger clone is one base apart.

These data were also filed under a second study, of T cells of mothers and their children. Reported in the second study: Nine systemically healthy Caucasian individuals served as donors, namely three mothers together with their six children. cDNA synthesis consumed the entire amount of extracted RNA, loaded at around 1.5 ug RNA in each 15 ul reaction. In the second PCR, sample barcodes and 2-4 random nucleotides were introduced via the M1S primer. More than 8 million TCR beta CDR3 reads were obtained from each mother, and about 3 million reads were obtained from each child. TCR recombination output is similarly shaped by thymic selection in related and unrelated pairs, with a minor effect exerted by inherited differences. Related mother-child pairs always showed normalized repertoire overlap that was slightly higher than in unrelated mother-child pairs, though the difference was never significant. No persistent microchimeric T cell clones were found, with a detection sensitivity of roughly 92 clones per million clonotypes. The study used deep NGS to compare TCR beta repertoires of mothers and children, seeking features distinguishing related mother-child pairs from unrelated individuals. The mean age was roughly 44 +/- 4 years for the mothers and roughly 10 +/- 4 years for the children. After adapter ligation with NEBNext reagents, the libraries were sequenced on Illumina HiSeq 2000 with 100+100 nt paired-end reads. To avoid cross-contamination, the mother libraries and the child libraries were prepared a month apart and sequenced in separate runs. For each donor, between roughly 450,000 and 2,300,000 distinct TCR beta clonotypes were identified. Naive TCR beta clonotypes were estimated from low-frequency clonotypes matched to each donor's FACS-determined naive share, without sorting.

The material sequenced was blood. Recombination joined TRBV19 with TRBJ1-6, with the D gene too uncertain to name. The source of this sequence is a boy aged 5-17 years in good health. The nucleotides are TGTGCCAGTAGTATCGGAGGGTGGGATTCACCCCTCCACTTT. It translates to CASSIGGWDSPLHF.